This entry lists 23 T cell receptor beta chains sequenced from one sample in a study of blood T cell repertoires in COVID-19. Here immunoSEQ multiplex PCR was the method, and the copy in TCRdb shows in-frame clones only, minus some. The sample has about 210,000 clones, about three quarters seen once. What was sequenced was peripheral blood. The receptors here all came from a woman in her seventies with acute or convalescent COVID-19.

This sequence joins TRBV24-1 and TRBJ2-5, with D possibly TRBD1 on 5 matching bases. CDR3 length: 14 amino acids. Trimming removed 3 bases from V and 3 bases from J, with 10 bases in between. Germline V gene sequence: CDR1 KGHDR, CDR2 SFDVKD. The DNA for the CDR3 is TGTGCCACCAGTGATCAAAGGGGAAAAGAGACCCAGTACTTC. Encoded protein: CATSDQRGKETQYF.

The V call is TRBV5-5, the J call TRBJ2-5; 9 nucleotides match TRBD1. The V gene end was trimmed by 4 bases and the J gene end by 7 bases; junction bases not matched to a gene: 8. The CDR3 loop spans 14 amino acids. Germline loops: CDR1 SGHKS, CDR2 YYEKEE (reference sequence). The CDR3 sequence: CASSARTGEGTQYF. CDR3 DNA sequence: TGTGCCAGCAGCGCCCGGACAGGGGAAGGGACCCAGTACTTC.

This chain joins TRBV6-5 and TRBJ1-6, with D possibly being TRBD1 (6 bases). Germline V CDR1 and CDR2: MNHEY, SVGAGI. The CDR3 loop spans 14 amino acids. Trimming took off 5 bases at V and 6 bases at J, with 11 bases between the two ends. In DNA, the CDR3 is TGTGCCAGCAGTCGACAGGAGATTAATTCACCCCTCCACTTT. Its translation is CASSRQEINSPLHF.

The rearrangement links TRBV5-1 to TRBJ2-3; D ambiguous. The CDR3 length is 15 residues. The V gene lost 1 base and the J gene lost 2 bases, with 11 bases spanning the gap. CDR1 SGHRS and CDR2 YFSETQ come from the germline V gene. As DNA, the CDR3 is TGCGCCAGCAGCTTGTTTCTCTCAGACACAGATACGCAGTATTTT. This gives the protein CASSLFLSDTDTQYF.

The J gene is TRBJ2-3, the V gene TRBV7-2; TRBD2 aligns across 12 bases. The CDR3 is 18 amino acids. Looked up from germline, CDR1 is SGHTA and CDR2 is FQGNSA. J lost 3 bases, V lost 5 bases, and 12 bases had no gene match. Written as DNA, the CDR3 is TGTGCCAGCAGCGCTCGCCCCCTAGCGGGGGGGCGAACAGATACGCAGTATTTT. As protein: CASSARPLAGGRTDTQYF.

The chain joins TRBV7-8 to TRBJ1-1; no clear D gene. Trimming cost V 4 bases and J 2 bases, with 5 bases left between them. Germline assignment: CDR1 SGHVS and CDR2 FQNEAQ. This CDR3 contains 12 residues. CDR3 loop: CASSSSNTEAFF. The CDR3 nucleotides are TGTGCCAGCAGCTCTTCTAACACTGAAGCTTTCTTT.

This clone was recorded a few times. CDR3: CASSLLTPDYNEQFF. As DNA, the CDR3 is TGTGCCAGCAGCTTATTAACTCCCGACTACAATGAGCAGTTCTTC. The chain has TRBV7-9 and TRBJ2-1, with D hard to call. V was shortened by 2 bases and J by 3 bases, with 11 bases between the two germline ends. Per germline, CDR1 SEHNR and CDR2 FQNEAQ (reference sequence). The CDR3 loop spans 15 amino acids.

This clone was seen a handful of times. The rearrangement uses TRBV6-1 and TRBJ2-4, with 7 nucleotides matching TRBD1. Germline V gives CDR1 MNHNS, CDR2 SASEGT. Trimming cost V 2 bases and J 7 bases; bases outside gene matches: 5. This CDR3 is built from 14 residues. The CDR3 loop reads CASSEPGQKNIQYF. CDR3 nucleotides: TGTGCCAGCAGTGAACCGGGACAGAAGAACATTCAGTACTTC.

This clone has only a few counts. The genes are TRBV5-6 and TRBJ1-1; D perhaps matches TRBD1 (6 bases). Germline V gene sequence: CDR1 SGHDT, CDR2 YYEEEE. The germline V and J ends were trimmed by 2 bases and 3 bases, with 14 bases remaining between them. CDR3 length: 15 amino acids. This CDR3 reads CASSLAGQFYTEAFF. Here the CDR3 DNA reads TGTGCCAGCAGCTTAGCCGGACAGTTTTACACTGAAGCTTTCTTT.

J is TRBJ1-3 and V is TRBV19; D is ambiguous. V was pared by 7 bases and J by 1 base, with 11 bases between. The germline V gene encodes CDR1 LNHDA and CDR2 SQIVND (reference sequence). The CDR3 runs to 14 residues. This CDR3 is CASTVGGSGNTIYF. CDR3 sequence (DNA): TGTGCCAGTACCGTAGGAGGGTCTGGAAACACCATATATTTT. Variable domain in full (rest from reference TRBV19 and TRBJ1-3): DGGITQSPKYLFRKEGQNVTLSCEQNLNHDAMYWYRQDPGQGLRLIYYSQIVNDFQKGDIAEGYSVSREKKESFPLTVTSAQKNPTAFYLCASTVGGSGNTIYFGEGSWLTVV.

The chain combines TRBV18 with TRBJ2-7, with 11 positions matching TRBD2. Trimming at V came to 0 bases and at J to 7 bases, leaving 11 bases not matched to a gene. Looked up from germline, CDR1 is KGHSH and CDR2 is LQKENI. The CDR3 totals 17 residues. CDR3 residues: CASSPPTGTSGVREQYF. The CDR3 DNA reads TGTGCCAGCTCACCACCGACCGGGACTAGCGGTGTGAGGGAGCAGTACTTC.

This CDR3 is CASRRGQGYGYTF. The CDR3 DNA follows: TGTGCCAGCAGGCGGGGACAGGGCTATGGCTACACCTTC. The chain joins TRBV12-3 or TRBV12-4 to TRBJ1-2; 9 bases line up with TRBD1. This CDR3 has 13 residues. Trimming at V came to 6 bases and at J to 4 bases, leaving 3 bases not matched to a gene.

Note on this clone: The junction departs from germline at one end; a sequencing error may be responsible. The chain is built from TRBV2 and TRBJ2-5; 8 bases match TRBD2. This CDR3 region has 16 residues. Germline V CDR1 and CDR2: SNHLY, FYNNEI. As DNA, the CDR3 is TGTGTCAGCACACTGTCGGCGGGGGGTGGTCAAGAGACCCAGTACTTC. Its protein product is CVSTLSAGGGQETQYF.

DNA for the CDR3: TGTGCCAGTAGGGACAGGTTGAATCAGCCCCAGCATTTT. This codes for CASRDRLNQPQHF. The V and J genes are TRBV19 and TRBJ1-5; 7 positions match TRBD1. Trimming removed 6 bases from V and 4 bases from J; junction bases left unmatched: 3. CDR1 LNHDA and CDR2 SQIVND come from the germline V gene (reference sequence). The CDR3 is 13 amino acids.

This clone appeared a single time. V gene TRBV10-1 combines with J gene TRBJ2-2, with D unresolved. V lost 2 bases and J lost 7, with 20 bases in between. Per the germline V gene, CDR1 is WNHNN and CDR2 is SYGVQD (reference sequence). The CDR3 runs to 17 residues. The CDR3 coding sequence is TGCGCCAGCAGTGAGCTCGGCAGGTACCCGACCCGCGGGGAGCTGTTTTTT. As protein: CASSELGRYPTRGELFF.

The chain couples TRBV30 to TRBJ2-4; 9 bases fit TRBD1. This CDR3 has 14 residues. V was clipped by 5 bases and J by 3 bases; unmatched bases: 5. Germline V gives CDR1 GTSNPN, CDR2 SVGIG (reference sequence). The CDR3 region is CAWGTTGGKNIQYF. CDR3 coding DNA: TGTGCCTGGGGTACGACAGGGGGCAAAAACATTCAGTACTTC.

V gene TRBV28 combines with J gene TRBJ1-5; weak D call: TRBD1 (5 bases). This CDR3 has 15 amino acids. The V end was cut by 4 bases, the J end by 0 bases, with 10 bases between. The germline gives CDR1 MDHEN, CDR2 SYDVKM. The CDR3 DNA is TGTGCCAGCAGTTCCTACAGGTATAGCAATCAGCCCCAGCATTTT. Amino acid sequence: CASSSYRYSNQPQHF.

This clone was found a few times. The rearrangement links TRBV2 to TRBJ1-3; no reliable D call. Germline V CDR1 and CDR2: SNHLY, FYNNEI. Trimming shortened V by 2 bases and J by 3 bases, and 5 bases separated the two germline ends. The CDR3 runs to 13 residues. CDR3 DNA: TGTGCCAGCAGTGAACTCCGTGGAAACACCATATATTTT. Its protein is CASSELRGNTIYF.

This chain joins TRBV25-1 and TRBJ1-5; 7 bases fit TRBD1. This CDR3 is 13 amino acids long. CDR1 and CDR2 (germline): MGHDK, SYGVNS. Trimming took 5 bases from V and 5 from J; bases not matched to a gene: 3. Here the CDR3 DNA reads TGTGCCAGCAGTCAAGGGGGCCATCAGCCCCAGCATTTT. Translated: CASSQGGHQPQHF.

The chain links TRBV18 to TRBJ2-5; the D is unclear. This CDR3 is 14 amino acids long. In germline, CDR1 is KGHSH, CDR2 LQKENI. The ends were cut back, 3 bases at V and 5 bases at J, with 13 bases in the middle. CDR3 in DNA: TGTGCCAGCTCACCTACTCAGAGGCGGGAGACCCAGTACTTC. It codes for CASSPTQRRETQYF.

In DNA form, the CDR3 reads TGTGCCAGCAGCTTAGGAGGGACAGCGAACACCGGGGAGCTGTTTTTT. It specifies CASSLGGTANTGELFF. J is TRBJ2-2 and V is TRBV7-2; 7 bases are shared with TRBD1. Germline CDR1 reads SGHTA; CDR2 reads FQGNSA. The trim removed 1 base at V and 0 bases at J, leaving 2 bases unmatched. This CDR3 comprises 16 residues.

This CDR3 is CASSYGASYEQYF. The DNA of the CDR3 is TGTGCCAGCAGTTACGGAGCTTCCTACGAGCAGTACTTC. The rearrangement links TRBV6-2 or TRBV6-3 to TRBJ2-7; D not certain. The V gene's germline CDR1 is MNHEY and CDR2 SVGEGT. This CDR3 has 13 amino acids. V was clipped by 2 bases and J by 1 base, with 6 bases between them.

The J gene is TRBJ2-2, the V gene TRBV6-5; 7 bases are a match to TRBD2. V lost 5 bases and J lost 3; bases outside the gene matches: 3. Germline V gene sequence: CDR1 MNHEY, CDR2 SVGAGI. This CDR3 comprises 14 residues. In nucleotides, the CDR3 is TGTGCCAGCAGTCGGCTAGCGGACACCGGGGAGCTGTTTTTT. The encoded protein is CASSRLADTGELFF.